This T cell receptor beta chain was recorded in a study of molecular identifiers for immune sequencing clone quantification. About the research overall: Replicates involved a five-way split of RNA from roughly 21,000 or 96,000 naive CD8 cells, with sequencing of four.

MiXCR, applied by TCRdb to the PCR reads, yields one record per CDR3 protein. The sample consists of 490,000 or so distinct CDR3 sequences, over 20% of them appearing once. Source material for naive CD8 libraries was about 17,000 to 1,100,000 sorted cells, with 10%, 30% or 50% RNA. J gave up 3 bases and V 5 bases, and 9 bases lay outside the gene matches. This CDR3 spans 15 amino acids. Germline assignment: CDR1 MNHEY and CDR2 SMNVEV (reference sequence). The sample comprised naive CD8+ T cells from blood, with Jurkat cell RNA spiked in. The subset denotes: FACS-sorted CD8+CD4-CCR7+CD45RA+ naive T cells. The sequence was obtained from a human donor in good health. Some libraries in this study had Jurkat cell RNA spiked in. This chain joins TRBV27 and TRBJ2-7, with TRBD1 identical over 8 bases. As DNA, the CDR3 is TGTGCCAGCAGTGCGAGGAACAGGGGGGACTACGAGCAGTACTTC. Its protein product is CASSARNRGDYEQYF.